The clone carrying this TCR beta chain was detected only a few times. What it recognizes is unknown. Its ends do not fully match the called genes, so a read error is possible. The sample originates from a study of T cells in Graves' hyperthyroidism and ophthalmopathy. Germline loops: CDR1 SGHTA, CDR2 FQGNSA. The CDR3 covers 17 residues. Points from the study as a whole: Most clonotypes that expanded in the thyroid above 0.001 also showed up in blood. Ophthalmopathy stood apart from stable hyperthyroidism in a 13 V-J model.

No progression to ophthalmopathy during 18 months of follow-up defined stable disease. Exclusion criteria comprised uncontrolled infection, other autoimmune disease, pregnancy or lactation. RNA transcripts gave rise to amplified TCR beta CDR3 regions. The HTBI primer set was used in a first-round RT-PCR of the TCR CDR3. TCRdb recomputed calls from the multiplex PCR reads with MiXCR, one row per CDR3 protein. Altogether about 500,000 distinct CDR3 sequences are present, over 15% being singletons, with the ten largest covering 15% to 20%. The clonotype comes from a woman in her late teens or twenties with Graves' hyperthyroidism. Material for sequencing was blood. The chain uses TRBV7-2 and TRBJ2-5; 7 bases agree with TRBD2. The CDR3 sequence: CASSQDRGGRGQETQYF. For the CDR3, the DNA is TGCGCCAGCAGCCAAGATCGCGGCGGGAGAGGTCAAGAGACCCAGTACTTC.